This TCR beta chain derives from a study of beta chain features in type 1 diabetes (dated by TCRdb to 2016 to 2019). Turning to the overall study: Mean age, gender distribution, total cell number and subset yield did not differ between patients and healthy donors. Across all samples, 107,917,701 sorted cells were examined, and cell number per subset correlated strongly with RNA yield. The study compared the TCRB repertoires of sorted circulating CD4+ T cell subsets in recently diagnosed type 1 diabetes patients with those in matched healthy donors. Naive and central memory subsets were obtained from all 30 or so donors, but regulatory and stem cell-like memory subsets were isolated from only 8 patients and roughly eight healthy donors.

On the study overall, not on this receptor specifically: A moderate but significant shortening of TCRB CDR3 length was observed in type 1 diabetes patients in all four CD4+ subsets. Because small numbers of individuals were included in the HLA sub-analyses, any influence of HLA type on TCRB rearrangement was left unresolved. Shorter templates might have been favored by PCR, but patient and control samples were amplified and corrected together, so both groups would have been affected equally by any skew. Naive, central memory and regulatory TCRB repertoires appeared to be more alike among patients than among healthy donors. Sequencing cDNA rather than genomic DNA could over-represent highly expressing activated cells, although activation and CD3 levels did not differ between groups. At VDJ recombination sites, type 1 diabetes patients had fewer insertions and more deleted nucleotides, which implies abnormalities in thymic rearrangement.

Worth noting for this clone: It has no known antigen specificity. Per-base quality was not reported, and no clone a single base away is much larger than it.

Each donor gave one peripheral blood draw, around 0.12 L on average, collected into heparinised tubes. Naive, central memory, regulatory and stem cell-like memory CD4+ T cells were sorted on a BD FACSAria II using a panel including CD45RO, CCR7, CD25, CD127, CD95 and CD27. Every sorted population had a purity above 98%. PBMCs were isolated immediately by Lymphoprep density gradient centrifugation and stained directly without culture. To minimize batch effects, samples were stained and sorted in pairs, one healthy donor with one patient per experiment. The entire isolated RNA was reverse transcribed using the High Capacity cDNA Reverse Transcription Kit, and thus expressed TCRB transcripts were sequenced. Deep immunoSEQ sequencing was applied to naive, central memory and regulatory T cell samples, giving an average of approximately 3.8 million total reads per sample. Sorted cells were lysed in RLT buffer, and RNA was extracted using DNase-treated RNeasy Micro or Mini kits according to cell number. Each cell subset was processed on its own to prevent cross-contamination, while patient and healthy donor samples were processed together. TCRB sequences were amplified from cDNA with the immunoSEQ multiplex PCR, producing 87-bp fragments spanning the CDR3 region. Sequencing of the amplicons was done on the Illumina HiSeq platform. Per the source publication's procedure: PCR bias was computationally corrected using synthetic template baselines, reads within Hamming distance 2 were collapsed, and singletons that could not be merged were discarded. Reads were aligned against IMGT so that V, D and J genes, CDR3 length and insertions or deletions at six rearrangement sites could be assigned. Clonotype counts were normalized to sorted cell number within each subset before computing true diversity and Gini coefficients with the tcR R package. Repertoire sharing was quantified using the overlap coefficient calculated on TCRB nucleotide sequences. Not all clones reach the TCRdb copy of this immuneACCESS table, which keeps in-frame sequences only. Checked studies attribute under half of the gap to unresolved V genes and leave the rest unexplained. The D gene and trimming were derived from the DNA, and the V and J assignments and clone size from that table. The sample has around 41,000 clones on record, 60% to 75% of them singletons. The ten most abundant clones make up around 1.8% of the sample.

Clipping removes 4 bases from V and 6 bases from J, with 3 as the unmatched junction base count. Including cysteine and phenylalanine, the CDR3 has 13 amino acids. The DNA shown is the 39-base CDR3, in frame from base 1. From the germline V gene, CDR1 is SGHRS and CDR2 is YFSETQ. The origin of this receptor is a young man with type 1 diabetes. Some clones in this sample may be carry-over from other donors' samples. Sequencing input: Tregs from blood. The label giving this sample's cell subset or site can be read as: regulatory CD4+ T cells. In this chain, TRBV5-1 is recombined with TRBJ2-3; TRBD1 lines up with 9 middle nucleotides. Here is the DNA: TGCGCCAGCAGCGAACAGGGGGCGGATACGCAGTATTTT. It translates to CASSEQGADTQYF. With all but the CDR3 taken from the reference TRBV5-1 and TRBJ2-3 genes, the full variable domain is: KAGVTQTPRYLIKTRGQQVTLSCSPISGHRSVSWYQQTPGQGLQFLFEYFSETQRNKGNFPGRFSGRQFSNSRSEMNVSTLELGDSALYLCASSEQGADTQYFGPGTRLTVL.